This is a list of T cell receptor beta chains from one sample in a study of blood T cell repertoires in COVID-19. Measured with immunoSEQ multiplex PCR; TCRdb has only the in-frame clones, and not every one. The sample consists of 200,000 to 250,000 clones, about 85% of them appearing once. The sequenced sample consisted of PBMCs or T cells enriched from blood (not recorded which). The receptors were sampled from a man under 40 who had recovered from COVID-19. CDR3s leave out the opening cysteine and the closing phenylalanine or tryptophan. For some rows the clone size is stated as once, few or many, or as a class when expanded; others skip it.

ASSLRGTGNYGYT TRBV5-1 NA TRBJ1-2
ASSLMSGGYNEQF TRBV5-1 NA TRBJ2-1
ASCGQVPPLH TRBV2 NA TRBJ1-6
ASSSLGPGETEAF TRBV5-1 NA TRBJ1-1
ASSQGGGSYNSPLH TRBV14 NA TRBJ1-6
ASSFGTGVRTGELF TRBV11-2 NA TRBJ2-2
ASSRGTDVLRPQH TRBV5-5 NA TRBJ1-5
ASSTDNYSGNTIY TRBV5-6 once TRBJ1-3
ASLSQQRANVLT TRBV10-2 NA TRBJ2-6
ASSLPDRGTEAF TRBV5-1 NA TRBJ1-1